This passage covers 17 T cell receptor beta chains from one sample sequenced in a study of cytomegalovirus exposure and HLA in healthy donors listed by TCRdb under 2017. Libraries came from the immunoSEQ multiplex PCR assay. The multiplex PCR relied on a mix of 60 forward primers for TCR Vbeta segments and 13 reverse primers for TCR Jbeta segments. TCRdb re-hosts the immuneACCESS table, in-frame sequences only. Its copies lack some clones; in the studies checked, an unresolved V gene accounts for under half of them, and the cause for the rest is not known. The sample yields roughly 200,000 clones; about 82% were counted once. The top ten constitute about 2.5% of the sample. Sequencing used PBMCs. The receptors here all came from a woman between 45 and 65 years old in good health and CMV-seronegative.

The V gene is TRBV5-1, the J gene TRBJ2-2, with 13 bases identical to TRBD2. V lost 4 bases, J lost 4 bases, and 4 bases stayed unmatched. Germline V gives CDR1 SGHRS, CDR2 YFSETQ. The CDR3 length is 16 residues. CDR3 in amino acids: CASSGLAGVSTGELFF. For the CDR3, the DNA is TGCGCCAGCAGCGGACTAGCGGGAGTATCCACCGGGGAGCTGTTTTTT.

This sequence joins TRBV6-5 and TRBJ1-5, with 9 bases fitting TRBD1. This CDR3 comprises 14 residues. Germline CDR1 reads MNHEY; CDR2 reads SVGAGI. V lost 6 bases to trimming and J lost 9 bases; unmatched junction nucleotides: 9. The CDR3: CASSPGTGPLPQHF. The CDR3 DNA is TGTGCCAGCAGCCCTGGGACAGGGCCCCTGCCCCAGCATTTT.

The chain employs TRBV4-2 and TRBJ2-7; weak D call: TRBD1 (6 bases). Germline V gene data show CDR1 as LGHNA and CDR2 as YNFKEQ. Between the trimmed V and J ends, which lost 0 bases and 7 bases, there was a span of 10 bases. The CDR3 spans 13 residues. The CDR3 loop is CASSQDAGTEQYF. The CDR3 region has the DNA TGTGCCAGCAGCCAAGATGCCGGGACAGAGCAGTACTTC.

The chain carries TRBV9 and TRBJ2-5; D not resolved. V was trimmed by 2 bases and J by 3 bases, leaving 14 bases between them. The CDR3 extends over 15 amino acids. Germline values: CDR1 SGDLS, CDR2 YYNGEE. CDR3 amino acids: CASSVLGHPKETQYF. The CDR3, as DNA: TGTGCCAGCAGCGTTCTAGGTCATCCTAAAGAGACCCAGTACTTC.

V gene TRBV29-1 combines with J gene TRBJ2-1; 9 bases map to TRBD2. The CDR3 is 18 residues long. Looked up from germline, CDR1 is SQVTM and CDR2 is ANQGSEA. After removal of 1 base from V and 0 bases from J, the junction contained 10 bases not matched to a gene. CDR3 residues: CSVEVWTSVLSSYNEQFF. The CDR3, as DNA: TGCAGCGTTGAAGTCTGGACTAGCGTTCTTAGCTCCTACAATGAGCAGTTCTTC.

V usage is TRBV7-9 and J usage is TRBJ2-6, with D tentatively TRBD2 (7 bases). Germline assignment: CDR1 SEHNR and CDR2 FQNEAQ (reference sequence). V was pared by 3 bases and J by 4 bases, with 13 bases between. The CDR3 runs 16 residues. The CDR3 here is CASSLGGAGGANVLTF. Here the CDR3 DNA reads TGTGCCAGCAGCTTGGGGGGGGCGGGAGGGGCCAACGTCCTGACTTTC.

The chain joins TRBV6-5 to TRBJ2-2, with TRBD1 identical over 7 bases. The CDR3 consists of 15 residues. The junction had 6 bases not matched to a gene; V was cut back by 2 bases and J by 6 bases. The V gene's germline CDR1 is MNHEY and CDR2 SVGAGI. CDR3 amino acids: CASSYRRQGAGELFF. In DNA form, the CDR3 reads TGTGCCAGCAGTTACCGACGGCAGGGGGCCGGGGAGCTGTTTTTT.

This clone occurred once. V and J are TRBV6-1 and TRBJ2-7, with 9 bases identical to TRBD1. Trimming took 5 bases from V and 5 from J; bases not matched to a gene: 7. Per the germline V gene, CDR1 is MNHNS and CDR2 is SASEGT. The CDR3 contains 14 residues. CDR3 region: CASSKDRGVNEQYF. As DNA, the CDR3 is TGTGCCAGCAGTAAGGACAGGGGAGTGAACGAGCAGTACTTC.

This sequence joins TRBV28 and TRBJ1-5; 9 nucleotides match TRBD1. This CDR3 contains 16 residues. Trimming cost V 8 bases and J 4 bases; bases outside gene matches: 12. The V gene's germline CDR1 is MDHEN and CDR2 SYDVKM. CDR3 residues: CASSGGGTGHNQPQHF. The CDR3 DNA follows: TGTGCCAGCTCCGGAGGAGGGACAGGGCATAATCAGCCCCAGCATTTT.

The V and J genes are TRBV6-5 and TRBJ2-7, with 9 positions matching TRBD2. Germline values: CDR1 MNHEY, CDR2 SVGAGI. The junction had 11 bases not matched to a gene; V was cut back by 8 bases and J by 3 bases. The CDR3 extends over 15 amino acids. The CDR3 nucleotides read TGTGCCAGCGGGGAGGCTAGCGGGATCTTCTACGAGCAGTACTTC. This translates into CASGEASGIFYEQYF.

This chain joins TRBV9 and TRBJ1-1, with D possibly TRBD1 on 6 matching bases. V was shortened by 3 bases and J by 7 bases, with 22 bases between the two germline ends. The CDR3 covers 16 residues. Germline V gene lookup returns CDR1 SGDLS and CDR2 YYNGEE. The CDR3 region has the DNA TGTGCCAGCAGCGCAAACCCGGGGGGGACAAGGAATGAAGCTTTCTTT. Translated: CASSANPGGTRNEAFF.

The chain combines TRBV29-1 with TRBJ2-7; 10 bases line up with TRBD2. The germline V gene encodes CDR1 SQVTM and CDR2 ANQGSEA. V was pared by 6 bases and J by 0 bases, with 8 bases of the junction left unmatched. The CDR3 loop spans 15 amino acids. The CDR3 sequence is CSVETGTSASYEQYF. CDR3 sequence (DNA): TGCAGCGTGGAGACCGGGACTAGCGCCTCCTACGAGCAGTACTTC.

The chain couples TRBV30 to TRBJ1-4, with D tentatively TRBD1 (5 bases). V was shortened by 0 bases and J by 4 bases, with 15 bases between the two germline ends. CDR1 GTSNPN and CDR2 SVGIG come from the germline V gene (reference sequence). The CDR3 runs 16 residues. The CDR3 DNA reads TGTGCCTGGAGTGTACAAGGGGCGCGGGGTAATGAAAAACTGTTTTTT. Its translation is CAWSVQGARGNEKLFF.

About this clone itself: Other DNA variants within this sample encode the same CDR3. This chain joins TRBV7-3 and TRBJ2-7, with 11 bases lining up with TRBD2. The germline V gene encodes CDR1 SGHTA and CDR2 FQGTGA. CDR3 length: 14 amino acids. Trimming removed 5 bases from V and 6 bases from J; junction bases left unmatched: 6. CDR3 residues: CASSPGTSGSEQYF. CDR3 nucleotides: TGTGCCAGCAGCCCTGGGACTAGCGGTAGCGAGCAGTACTTC.

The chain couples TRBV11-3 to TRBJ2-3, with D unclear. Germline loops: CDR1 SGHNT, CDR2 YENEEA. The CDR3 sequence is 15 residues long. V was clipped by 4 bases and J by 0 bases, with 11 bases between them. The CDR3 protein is CASSSGGASTDTQYF. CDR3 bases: TGTGCCAGCAGCTCCGGCGGAGCTAGCACAGATACGCAGTATTTT.

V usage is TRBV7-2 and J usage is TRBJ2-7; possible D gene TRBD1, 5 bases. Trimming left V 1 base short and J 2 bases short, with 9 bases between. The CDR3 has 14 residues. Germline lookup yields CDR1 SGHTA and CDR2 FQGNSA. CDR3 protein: CASSLGQPTYEQYF. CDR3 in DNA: TGTGCCAGCAGCTTAGGACAGCCTACCTACGAGCAGTACTTC.

The CDR3 sequence: CSAHRSGRAYNEQFF. Here the CDR3 DNA reads TGCAGCGCTCATCGGAGCGGGAGGGCCTACAATGAGCAGTTCTTC. The rearrangement uses TRBV29-1 and TRBJ2-1; TRBD2 aligns across 10 bases. V was pared by 7 bases and J by 2 bases, with 8 bases of the junction left unmatched. From germline, CDR1 is SQVTM and CDR2 ANQGSEA. CDR3 length: 15 amino acids.